This T cell receptor beta chain was observed in a study of hypomethylating agent response in myelodysplastic syndrome. TCRdb keeps only in-frame clones here, not all; method: immunoSEQ multiplex PCR. The sample consists of more than 9,000 clones, under 85% of them appearing once. CDR1 is MNHEY and CDR2 is SMNVEV in the germline V gene (reference sequence). CDR3 length: 15 residues. Unmatched junction bases numbered 5, after V lost 5 bases and J lost 4 bases. This clone occurred a few times. This specimen was bone marrow, taken before or after starting hypomethylating agent treatment for myelodysplastic syndrome (not recorded which). J is TRBJ1-6 and V is TRBV27; 7 bases line up with TRBD1. This receptor was identified in a human donor with myelodysplastic syndrome. As DNA, the CDR3 is TGTGCCAGCAGTCCCCCGGGACAGTATAATTCACCCCTCCACTTT. This translates into CASSPPGQYNSPLHF.